The entry below describes one T cell receptor beta chain. The table came from immunoSEQ multiplex PCR; TCRdb's copy has only in-frame clones and leaves some out. This sample has under 35,000 clones, with around 63% found just once. Control samples were healthy donors' buffy coats. The entry originates in a study of STAT5B mutations in CD4+ large granular lymphocyte leukemia. This receptor was taken from a human donor in good health. The sample was CD4+ T cells from blood buffy coats.

DNA of the CDR3: TGTGCCAGCAGCTTATACGGGACAGGGGTCGTCCGAGGAGAGACCCAGTACTTC. Translating it yields CASSLYGTGVVRGETQYF. V usage is TRBV5-6 and J usage is TRBJ2-5; TRBD1 agrees at 10 bases. The CDR3 runs 18 residues. The germline CDR1 and CDR2 sequences are SGHDT and YYEEEE. V was pared by 2 bases and J by 4 bases, with 14 bases of the junction left unmatched. Full variable domain (remainder filled in from reference TRBV5-6 and TRBJ2-5): DAGVTQSPTHLIKTRGQQVTLRCSPKSGHDTVSWYQQALGQGPQFIFQYYEEEERQRGNFPDRFSGHQFPNYSSELNVNALLLGDSALYLCASSLYGTGVVRGETQYFGPGTRLLVL.